The rows below give T cell receptor beta chains drawn from one sample of a study of cytomegalovirus exposure and HLA in healthy donors. The protocol was immunoSEQ multiplex PCR, while the TCRdb copy is restricted to in-frame clones and leaves out a portion. The sample includes some 150,000 clones, 94% of them seen just once. The sequencing input was PBMCs. The source is a man aged 18 to 29 in good health and CMV-seropositive. Each CDR3 is given with its conserved first and last residue. The order of the fields is V gene, clone size, D gene, J gene, CDR3 DNA, CDR3 protein. A D gene is named only where the DNA matches it firmly. Expanded clones get a size class; other rows say once, few or many, or leave the size out.

>TRBV5-1|.|.|TRBJ2-7
TGCGCCAGCAGCCCGAGACAGGCCTACGAGCAGTACTTC
CASSPRQAYEQYF
>TRBV5-6|.|TRBD2|TRBJ2-7
TGTGCCAGCAGCTTCACCGGGACTAGCGTCTACGAGCAGTACTTC
CASSFTGTSVYEQYF
>TRBV5-1|.|TRBD1|TRBJ2-3
TGCGCCAGCAGCCCGGGACAGCGAACAGATACGCAGTATTTT
CASSPGQRTDTQYF
>TRBV6-4|few|.|TRBJ1-1
TGTGCCAGCAGCCCTAACCCTGGGAACACTGAAGCTTTCTTT
CASSPNPGNTEAFF
>TRBV20-1|.|.|TRBJ2-7
TGCAGTGCCAGCAGGGAATACGAGCAGTACTTC
CSASREYEQYF
>TRBV5-1|.|TRBD2|TRBJ2-3
TGCGCCAGCAGCCCGGGGACTAGCGGGCTCACAGATACGCAGTATTTT
CASSPGTSGLTDTQYF
>TRBV11-2|once|TRBD2|TRBJ2-7
TGTGCCAGCAGCCTCCTAGCGGGAGGGCCGTACGAGCAGTACTTC
CASSLLAGGPYEQYF
>TRBV5-1|.|TRBD2|TRBJ2-3
TGCGCCAGCAGAACAAGCGGGAGGGATACAGATACGCAGTATTTT
CASRTSGRDTDTQYF
>TRBV28|.|.|TRBJ1-2
TGTGCCAGCAGGGAGGCGGGGGAGGGCGGTGGCTACACCTTC
CASREAGEGGGYTF
>TRBV4-1|once|.|TRBJ2-1
TGCGCCAGCAGCCCAGAAGGGGCCTACAATGAGCAGTTCTTC
CASSPEGAYNEQFF
>TRBV6-5|.|TRBD1|TRBJ1-3
TGTGCCAGCAGTCTGGACAGGGCCTCTGGAAACACCATATATTTT
CASSLDRASGNTIYF
>TRBV7-8|.|TRBD2|TRBJ2-1
TGTGCCAGCAGCTTAGCGGGAGGGCCCTATTCAGAGTTCTTC
CASSLAGGPYSEFF
>TRBV4-2|.|.|TRBJ2-7
TGTGCCAGCAGCCAAGGGCAGGGGCTGATCTACGAGCAGTACTTC
CASSQGQGLIYEQYF
>TRBV2|.|.|TRBJ2-3
TGTGCCAGCAGTGCGGAGGGAGATACGCAGTATTTT
CASSAEGDTQYF
>TRBV5-1|.|TRBD2|TRBJ2-1
TGCGCCAGCAGCTTTATAGCGGGAGGGGGCAATGAGCAGTTCTTC
CASSFIAGGGNEQFF
>TRBV5-6|.|.|TRBJ1-4
TGTGCCACCTCAAGGGGATCAACTAATGAAAAACTGTTTTTT
CATSRGSTNEKLFF
>TRBV4-1|.|.|TRBJ2-1
TGCGCCAGCAGCCAAGATTTTCTGCAGGCCCACAATGAGCAGTTCTTC
CASSQDFLQAHNEQFF
>TRBV7-3|once|.|TRBJ2-1
TGTGCCAGCAGCCCTACCCTAGGGGGCGTCGGGGGCAATGAGCAGTTCTTC
CASSPTLGGVGGNEQFF
>TRBV10-3|.|.|TRBJ1-2
TGTGCCATCACCTCCCCTCAGGGTAAGGATGGCTACACCTTC
CAITSPQGKDGYTF
>TRBV7-3|.|TRBD2|TRBJ2-6
TGTGCCAGCAGCTTAAGCGCGGGAGAAGCCGGGGCCAACGTCCTGACTTTC
CASSLSAGEAGANVLTF
>TRBV29-1|.|.|TRBJ1-1
TGCAGCGTTGAACGAGAACTGAACACTGAAGCTTTCTTT
CSVERELNTEAFF
>TRBV4-1|few|.|TRBJ1-4
TGCGCCAGCAGCCAATCTGGGGGCGGTGAAAAACTGTTTTTT
CASSQSGGGEKLFF
>TRBV30|.|.|TRBJ2-3
TGTGCCTGGAGGATCAGGGGAGGGTTTCCAGATACGCAGTATTTT
CAWRIRGGFPDTQYF
>TRBV9|.|.|TRBJ2-1
TGTGCCAGCAGCGTATGGGAGGAGAGTGAGCAGTTCTTC
CASSVWEESEQFF
>TRBV28|.|TRBD2|TRBJ2-1
TGTGCCAGCAGCGGCGGGAGGGCCGATTATACCTACAATGAGCAGTTCTTC
CASSGGRADYTYNEQFF
>TRBV27|once|.|TRBJ2-1
TGTGCCAGCAGTTTAGGTGCAGTAGCGGTCTACAATGAGCAGTTCTTC
CASSLGAVAVYNEQFF
>TRBV18|.|.|TRBJ2-1
TGTGCCAGCTCTCAAGGGCAGGGTGGCTACAATGAGCAGTTCTTC
CASSQGQGGYNEQFF
>TRBV29-1|.|TRBD2|TRBJ2-7
TGCAGCGTTGAGGCGGGAGAAGAGCAGTACTTC
CSVEAGEEQYF
>TRBV6-5|.|TRBD2|TRBJ2-1
TGTGCCAGCAGTTACGCGGTAGCGGGAGAAGATGAGCAGTTCTTC
CASSYAVAGEDEQFF
>TRBV7-8|.|TRBD2|TRBJ2-7
TGTGCCAGCAGCCCCGGACTAGCGGGCTACGAGCAGTACTTC
CASSPGLAGYEQYF
>TRBV29-1|.|.|TRBJ2-5
TGCAGCGCTGACCGAGGGAGCTTAGGAGAGACCCAGTACTTC
CSADRGSLGETQYF
>TRBV15|.|.|TRBJ1-5
TGTGCCACCAGCAGAGGAGGGACTGTTAGCAATCAGCCCCAGCATTTT
CATSRGGTVSNQPQHF
>TRBV27|once|.|TRBJ2-7
TGTGCCAGCAGTTTAACGGACAGTTACGAGCAGTACTTC
CASSLTDSYEQYF
>TRBV5-1|.|.|TRBJ2-1
TGCGCCAGCAGCCTCCAAAGCTCGTACAGCAACTACAATGAGCAGTTCTTC
CASSLQSSYSNYNEQFF
>TRBV6-1|.|.|TRBJ2-2
TGTGCCAGCAGAAGGACTACCGGGGAGCTGTTTTTT
CASRRTTGELFF
>TRBV6-1|.|.|TRBJ2-3
TGTGCCAGCAGCCTCCTCGGAGATACGCAGTATTTT
CASSLLGDTQYF
>TRBV7-6|.|TRBD2|TRBJ2-7
TGTGCCAGCAGCTTAGACGGCGGGAGGACCCCTTTTGAGCAGTACTTC
CASSLDGGRTPFEQYF
>TRBV29-1|.|TRBD2|TRBJ2-2
TGCAGCGTTTTTGAGACTAGCGGTCTAGGAGGGGAGCTGTTTTTT
CSVFETSGLGGELFF
>TRBV5-1|.|.|TRBJ2-5
TGCGCCAGCAGCTTGGGCACCACAGGGCCAGGAGAGACCCAGTACTTC
CASSLGTTGPGETQYF
>TRBV6-1|few|.|TRBJ2-1
TGTGCCAGCAGGCCTGCTAGCGCTCCCTACAATGAGCAGTTCTTC
CASRPASAPYNEQFF
>TRBV19|.|.|TRBJ1-1
TGTGCCAGTAGTATGTCGGGGGTCCAGGCGGCTTTCTTT
CASSMSGVQAAFF